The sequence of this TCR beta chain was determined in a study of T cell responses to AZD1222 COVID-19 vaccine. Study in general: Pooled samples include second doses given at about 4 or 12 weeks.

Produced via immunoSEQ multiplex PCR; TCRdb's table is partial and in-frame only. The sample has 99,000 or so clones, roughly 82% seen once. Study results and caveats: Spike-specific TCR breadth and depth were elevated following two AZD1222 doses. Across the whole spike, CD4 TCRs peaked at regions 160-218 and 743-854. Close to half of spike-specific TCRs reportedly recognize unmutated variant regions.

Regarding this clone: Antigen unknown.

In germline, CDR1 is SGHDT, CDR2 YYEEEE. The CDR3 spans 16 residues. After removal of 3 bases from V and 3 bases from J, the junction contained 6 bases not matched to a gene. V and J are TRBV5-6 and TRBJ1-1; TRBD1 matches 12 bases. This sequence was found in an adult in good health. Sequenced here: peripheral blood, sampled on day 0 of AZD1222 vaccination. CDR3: CASSSGTGGGDTEAFF. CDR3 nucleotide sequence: TGTGCCAGCAGCTCCGGGACAGGGGGCGGGGACACTGAAGCTTTCTTT.